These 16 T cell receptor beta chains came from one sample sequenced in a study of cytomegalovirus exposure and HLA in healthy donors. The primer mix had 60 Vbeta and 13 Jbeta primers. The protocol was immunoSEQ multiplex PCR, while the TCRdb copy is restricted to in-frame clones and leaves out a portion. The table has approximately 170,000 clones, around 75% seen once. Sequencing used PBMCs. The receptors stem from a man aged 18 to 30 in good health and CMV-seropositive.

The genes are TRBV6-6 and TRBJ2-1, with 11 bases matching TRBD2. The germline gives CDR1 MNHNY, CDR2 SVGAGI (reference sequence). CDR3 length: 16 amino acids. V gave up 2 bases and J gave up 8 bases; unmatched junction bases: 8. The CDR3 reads CASSYHSGGALDEQFF. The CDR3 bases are TGTGCCAGCAGTTACCATAGCGGGGGGGCCTTGGATGAGCAGTTCTTC.

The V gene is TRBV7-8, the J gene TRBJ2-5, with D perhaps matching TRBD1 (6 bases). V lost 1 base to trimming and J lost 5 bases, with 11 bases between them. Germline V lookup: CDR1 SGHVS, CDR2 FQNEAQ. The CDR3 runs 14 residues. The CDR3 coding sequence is TGTGCCAGCAGCTTAGACAGGGTAGGGGAGACCCAGTACTTC. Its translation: CASSLDRVGETQYF.

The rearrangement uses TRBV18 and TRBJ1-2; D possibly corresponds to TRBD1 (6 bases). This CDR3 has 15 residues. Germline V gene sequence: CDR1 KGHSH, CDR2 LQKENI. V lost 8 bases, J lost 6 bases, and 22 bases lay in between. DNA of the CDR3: TGTGCCAGCCAACCCTTACAGGGTCGGGATAATGGCTACACCTTC. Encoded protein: CASQPLQGRDNGYTF.

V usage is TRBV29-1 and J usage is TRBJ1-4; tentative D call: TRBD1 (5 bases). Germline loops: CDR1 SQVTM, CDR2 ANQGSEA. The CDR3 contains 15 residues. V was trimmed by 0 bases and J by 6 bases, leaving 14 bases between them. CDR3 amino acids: CSVEEVWGADEKLFF. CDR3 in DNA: TGCAGCGTTGAAGAAGTATGGGGCGCCGATGAAAAACTGTTTTTT.

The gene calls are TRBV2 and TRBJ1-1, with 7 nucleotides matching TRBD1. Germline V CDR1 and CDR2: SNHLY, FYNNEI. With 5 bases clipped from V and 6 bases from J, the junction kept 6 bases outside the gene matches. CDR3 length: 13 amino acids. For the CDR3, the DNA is TGTGCCAGCAGTAGTCAGGGGGTATCTGAAGCTTTCTTT. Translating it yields CASSSQGVSEAFF.

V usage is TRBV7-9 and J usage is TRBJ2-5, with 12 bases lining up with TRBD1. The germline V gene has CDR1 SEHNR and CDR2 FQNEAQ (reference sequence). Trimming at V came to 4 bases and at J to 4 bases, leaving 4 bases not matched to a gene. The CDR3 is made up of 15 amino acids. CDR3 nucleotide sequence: TGTGCCAGCAGCTCGGGACAGGGGGCAGGAGAGACCCAGTACTTC. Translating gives CASSSGQGAGETQYF.

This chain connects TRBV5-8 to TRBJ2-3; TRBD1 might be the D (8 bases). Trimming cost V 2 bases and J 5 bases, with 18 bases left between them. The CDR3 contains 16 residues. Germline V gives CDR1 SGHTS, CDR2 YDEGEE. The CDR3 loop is CASSFQGAAGLDTQYF. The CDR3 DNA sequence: TGTGCCAGCAGCTTCCAGGGGGCAGCGGGATTAGATACGCAGTATTTT.

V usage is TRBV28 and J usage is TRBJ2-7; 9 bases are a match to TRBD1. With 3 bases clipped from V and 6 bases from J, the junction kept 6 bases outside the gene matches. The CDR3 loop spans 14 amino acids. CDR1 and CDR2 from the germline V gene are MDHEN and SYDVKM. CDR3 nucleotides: TGTGCCAGCAGTTTTGGGACAGGGATGAGCGAGCAGTACGTC. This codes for CASSFGTGMSEQYV.

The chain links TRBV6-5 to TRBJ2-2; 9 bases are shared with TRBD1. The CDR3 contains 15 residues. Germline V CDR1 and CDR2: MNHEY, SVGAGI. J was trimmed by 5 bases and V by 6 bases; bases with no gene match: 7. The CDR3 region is CASRTGGAETGELFF. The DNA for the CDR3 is TGTGCCAGCAGAACAGGGGGCGCGGAAACCGGGGAGCTGTTTTTT.

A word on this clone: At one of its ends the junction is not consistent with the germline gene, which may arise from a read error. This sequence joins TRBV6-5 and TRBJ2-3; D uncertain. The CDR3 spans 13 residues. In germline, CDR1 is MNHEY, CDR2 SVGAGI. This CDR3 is CAGSYRGTDTQYF. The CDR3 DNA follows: TGTGCCGGCAGTTACCGGGGCACAGATACGCAGTATTTT.

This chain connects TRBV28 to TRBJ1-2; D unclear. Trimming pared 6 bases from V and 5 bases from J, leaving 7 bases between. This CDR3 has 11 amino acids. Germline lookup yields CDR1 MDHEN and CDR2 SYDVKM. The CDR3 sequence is CASRSEYGYTF. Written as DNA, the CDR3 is TGTGCCAGCAGGAGTGAGTATGGCTACACCTTC.

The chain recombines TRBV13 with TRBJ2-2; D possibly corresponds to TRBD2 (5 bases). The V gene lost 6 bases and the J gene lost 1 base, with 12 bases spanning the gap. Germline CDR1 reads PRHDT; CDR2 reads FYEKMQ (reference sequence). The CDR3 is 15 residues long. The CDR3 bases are TGTGCCAGCAGTTCCGACGGACTGAACACCGGGGAGCTGTTTTTT. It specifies CASSSDGLNTGELFF.

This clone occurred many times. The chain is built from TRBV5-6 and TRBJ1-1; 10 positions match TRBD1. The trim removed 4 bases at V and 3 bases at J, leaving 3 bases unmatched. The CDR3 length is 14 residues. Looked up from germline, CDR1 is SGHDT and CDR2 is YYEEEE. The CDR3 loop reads CASSTGTGDTEAFF. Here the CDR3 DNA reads TGTGCCAGCAGCACCGGGACAGGGGACACTGAAGCTTTCTTT. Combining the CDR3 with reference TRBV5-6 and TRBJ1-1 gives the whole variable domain DAGVTQSPTHLIKTRGQQVTLRCSPKSGHDTVSWYQQALGQGPQFIFQYYEEEERQRGNFPDRFSGHQFPNYSSELNVNALLLGDSALYLCASSTGTGDTEAFFGQGTRLTVV.

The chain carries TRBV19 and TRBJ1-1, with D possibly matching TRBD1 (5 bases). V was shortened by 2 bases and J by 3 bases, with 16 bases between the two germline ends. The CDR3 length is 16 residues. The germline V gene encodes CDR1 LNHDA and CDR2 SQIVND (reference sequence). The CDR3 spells CASSISQQAIHTEAFF. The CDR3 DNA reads TGTGCCAGTAGTATATCTCAACAGGCTATTCACACTGAAGCTTTCTTT.

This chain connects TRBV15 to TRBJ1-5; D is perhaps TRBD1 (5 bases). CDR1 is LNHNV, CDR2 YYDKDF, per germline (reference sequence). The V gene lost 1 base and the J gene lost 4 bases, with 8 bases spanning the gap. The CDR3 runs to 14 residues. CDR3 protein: CATSRVRTNQPQHF. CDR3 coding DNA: TGTGCCACCAGCAGAGTCAGGACAAATCAGCCCCAGCATTTT.

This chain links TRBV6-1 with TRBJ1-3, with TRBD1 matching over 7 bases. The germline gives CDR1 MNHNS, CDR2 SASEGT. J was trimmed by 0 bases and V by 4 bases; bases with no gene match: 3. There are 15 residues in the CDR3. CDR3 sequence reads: CASSGQGLSGNTIYF. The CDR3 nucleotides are TGTGCCAGCAGTGGACAGGGACTCTCTGGAAACACCATATATTTT.